These T cell receptor beta chains were read from a single sample in a study of STAT5B mutations in CD4+ large granular lymphocyte leukemia. Generated by immunoSEQ multiplex PCR, the TCRdb table keeps only in-frame clones and is missing some. The data show approximately 19,000 clones, with 70% seen just once and roughly 30% held by the top ten. The specimen was CD4+ T cells from blood buffy coats. Receptors were obtained from a human donor in good health. The CDR3 runs from the conserved cysteine through the conserved F or W. A D gene is named only where the DNA matches it firmly. Where a row states a size, it is once, few, many or the class of an expanded clone; other rows omit it.

d_call: TRBD2; clone_size: .; v_call: TRBV7-9; j_call: TRBJ2-2; cdr3_aa: CASSLVGTTTNTGELFF; cdr3_nt: TGTGCCAGCAGCTTAGTGGGGACTACAACGAACACCGGGGAGCTGTTTTTT
d_call: .; clone_size: .; v_call: TRBV11-1; j_call: TRBJ2-1; cdr3_aa: CASSPPSPRASYNEQFF; cdr3_nt: TGTGCCAGCAGCCCTCCTTCCCCCAGGGCATCCTACAATGAGCAGTTCTTC
d_call: .; clone_size: .; v_call: TRBV30; j_call: TRBJ1-5; cdr3_aa: CAWSSREDQPQHF; cdr3_nt: TGTGCCTGGAGTTCTAGGGAAGATCAGCCCCAGCATTTT
d_call: .; clone_size: .; v_call: TRBV5-1; j_call: TRBJ2-7; cdr3_aa: CASSLGGAGNEQYF; cdr3_nt: TGCGCCAGCAGCTTGGGGGGCGCAGGCAACGAGCAGTACTTC
d_call: .; clone_size: .; v_call: TRBV5-1; j_call: TRBJ2-1; cdr3_aa: CASSVDHSSYNEQFF; cdr3_nt: TGCGCCAGCAGCGTGGACCATAGCTCCTACAATGAGCAGTTCTTC
d_call: .; clone_size: .; v_call: TRBV2; j_call: TRBJ2-3; cdr3_aa: CASSGASGADTQYF; cdr3_nt: TGTGCCAGCAGCGGGGCTTCAGGTGCAGATACGCAGTATTTT
d_call: TRBD1; clone_size: .; v_call: TRBV18; j_call: TRBJ1-1; cdr3_aa: CASSPKTGGAAEAFF; cdr3_nt: TGTGCCAGCTCACCAAAGACAGGGGGCGCGGCTGAAGCTTTCTTT
d_call: .; clone_size: .; v_call: TRBV2; j_call: TRBJ2-6; cdr3_aa: CASSEQGSSYSGANVLTF; cdr3_nt: TGTGCCAGCAGTGAACAAGGTTCCTCCTATTCTGGGGCCAACGTCCTGACTTTC
d_call: TRBD2; clone_size: .; v_call: TRBV11-2; j_call: TRBJ2-3; cdr3_aa: CASSSLGLAGGSRTDTQYF; cdr3_nt: TGTGCCAGCAGCTCACTGGGACTAGCGGGGGGTTCTCGCACAGATACGCAGTATTTT
d_call: .; clone_size: few; v_call: TRBV6-6; j_call: TRBJ1-1; cdr3_aa: CASSRNKGDTEAFF; cdr3_nt: TGTGCCAGCAGTCGCAACAAGGGAGACACTGAAGCTTTCTTT
d_call: .; clone_size: .; v_call: TRBV6-6; j_call: TRBJ1-1; cdr3_aa: CASETSNTEAFF; cdr3_nt: TGTGCCAGCGAGACATCGAACACTGAAGCTTTCTTT
d_call: TRBD1; clone_size: few; v_call: TRBV15; j_call: TRBJ2-1; cdr3_aa: CATSRNRQGRGFF; cdr3_nt: TGTGCCACCAGCAGAAATAGACAGGGACGAGGTTTCTTC
d_call: TRBD1; clone_size: .; v_call: TRBV6-1; j_call: TRBJ1-2; cdr3_aa: CASATRTGDYGYTF; cdr3_nt: TGTGCCAGCGCAACGCGGACAGGGGATTATGGCTACACCTTC